The 19 T cell receptor beta chains presented below share a single source sample, sequenced in a study of T-cell reconstitution after alpha-beta-depleted transplantation in children. Unique molecular identifiers were incorporated when the TCRbeta library was constructed. Each CDR3 protein gets one entry after TCRdb re-called the PCR reads with MiXCR. Of 500,000 to 750,000 distinct CDR3 sequences in the sample, roughly a quarter were seen once. The material sequenced was PBMCs, taken before TCRalphabeta/CD19-depleted stem cell transplant. The receptor set was obtained from a boy less than two years old with Wiskott-Aldrich syndrome, due to receive a stem cell transplant.

This clonotype was seen more than once but under ten times. The chain couples TRBV7-8 to TRBJ1-4, with D perhaps matching TRBD1 (5 bases). The CDR3 is 17 residues long. Per the germline V gene, CDR1 is SGHVS and CDR2 is FQNEAQ. V lost 1 base to trimming and J lost 8 bases, with 20 bases between them. The CDR3 region is CASSLGISIGTGEKLFF. The CDR3 bases are TGTGCCAGCAGCTTAGGGATTAGTATTGGGACGGGCGAAAAACTGTTTTTT.

The chain joins TRBV14 to TRBJ2-7; possible D gene TRBD2, 6 bases. The germline V gene encodes CDR1 SGHDN and CDR2 FVKESK. The CDR3 is made up of 14 amino acids. V gave up 1 base and J gave up 7 bases, with 14 bases separating them. CDR3 amino acids: CASSQGRETREQYF. The CDR3 coding sequence is TGTGCCAGCAGCCAAGGACGGGAGACGCGGGAGCAGTACTTC.

The chain employs TRBV20-1 and TRBJ2-3; the match to TRBD2 covers 10 bases. J was trimmed by 9 bases and V by 1 base; bases with no gene match: 7. Looked up from germline, CDR1 is DFQATT and CDR2 is SNEGSKA (reference sequence). The CDR3 runs to 14 residues. The CDR3 DNA reads as TGCAGTGCTAGAGGGACTAGCGGCTCCCGGACGCAGTATTTT. This sequence encodes CSARGTSGSRTQYF.

This clonotype was counted a few times. This chain connects TRBV7-4 to TRBJ1-1; the D gene is possibly TRBD1 (5 bases). The CDR3 has 14 amino acids. V was cut by 1 base and J by 1 base, with 7 bases left in between. Germline V gives CDR1 SGHVT, CDR2 SQSDAQ. CDR3 coding DNA: TGTGCCAGCAGCTTAGGGGGGAAGAACACTGAAGCTTTCTTT. This encodes CASSLGGKNTEAFF.

This clonotype has a handful of counts. This chain joins TRBV15 and TRBJ2-7; tentative D call: TRBD1 (6 bases). The germline CDR1 and CDR2 sequences are LNHNV and YYDKDF (reference sequence). Trimming shortened V by 5 bases and J by 3 bases, and 17 bases separated the two germline ends. The CDR3 is made up of 15 amino acids. CDR3 loop: CATSRDTRAYYEQYF. CDR3 DNA sequence: TGTGCCACCAGCCGGGACACTCGGGCCTACTACGAGCAGTACTTC.

The chain carries TRBV27 and TRBJ2-2; the D gene is possibly TRBD2 (6 bases). Germline CDR1 reads MNHEY; CDR2 reads SMNVEV (reference sequence). The CDR3 totals 12 residues. V was cut by 6 bases and J by 6 bases, with 8 bases left in between. CDR3 in amino acids: CASRRRAGELFF. The CDR3 DNA sequence: TGTGCCAGCAGAAGGAGGGCCGGGGAGCTGTTTTTT.

This clonotype was seen only a few times. The chain combines TRBV20-1 with TRBJ2-5, with 12 bases matching TRBD2. V lost 6 bases and J lost 4; bases outside the gene matches: 27. The CDR3 has 21 residues. Per germline, CDR1 DFQATT and CDR2 SNEGSKA (reference sequence). The CDR3 loop is CSADRDRGAYPLAGGRETQYF. The CDR3 coding sequence is TGCAGTGCGGACCGGGACAGGGGAGCCTATCCGCTAGCGGGAGGGCGAGAGACCCAGTACTTC.

The sample holds a few counts of this clonotype. The chain combines TRBV12-3 or TRBV12-4 with TRBJ1-6; TRBD1 is a possible D gene (5 bases). V dropped 1 base and J dropped 7 bases, with 11 bases sitting between them. CDR3 length: 15 amino acids. DNA of the CDR3: TGTGCCAGCAGTTTAGGAGGACAACGGAATTCACCCCTCCACTTT. It translates to CASSLGGQRNSPLHF.

This clonotype showed up just a few times. The chain has TRBV15 and TRBJ2-5; 8 nucleotides agree with TRBD2. CDR3 length equals 14 residues. V was clipped by 0 bases and J by 4 bases; unmatched bases: 1. Germline CDR1 reads LNHNV; CDR2 reads YYDKDF (reference sequence). CDR3 sequence: CATSRDAGGETQYF. The CDR3 DNA reads as TGTGCCACCAGCAGAGATGCGGGAGGAGAGACCCAGTACTTC. Variable domain in full (rest from reference TRBV15 and TRBJ2-5): DAMVIQNPRYQVTQFGKPVTLSCSQTLNHNVMYWYQQKSSQAPKLLFHYYDKDFNNEADTPDNFQSRRPNTSFCFLDIRSPGLGDTAMYLCATSRDAGGETQYFGPGTRLLVL.

V gene TRBV5-4 combines with J gene TRBJ2-7, with TRBD2 matching over 7 bases. Germline V gene data show CDR1 as SGHNT and CDR2 as YYREEE (reference sequence). The ends lost 4 bases at V and 7 bases at J; junction bases unmatched: 11. CDR3 length: 14 amino acids. This CDR3 is CASSVGLNKREQYF. Written as DNA, the CDR3 is TGTGCCAGCAGCGTGGGACTAAATAAGCGGGAGCAGTACTTC.

The chain links TRBV5-1 to TRBJ2-1; D is possibly TRBD1 or TRBD2 (5 bases each). This CDR3 is 15 amino acids long. Germline V CDR1 and CDR2: SGHRS, YFSETQ. Trimming took off 0 bases at V and 6 bases at J, with 13 bases between the two ends. DNA for the CDR3: TGCGCCAGCAGCTTGGCCAGGGATGGAGGCAATGAGCAGTTCTTC. Encoded protein: CASSLARDGGNEQFF.

The genes are TRBV2 and TRBJ1-4; unclear D gene. The germline gives CDR1 SNHLY, CDR2 FYNNEI. V shed 6 bases and J shed 3 bases, with 17 bases lying between them. The CDR3 contains 16 residues. The CDR3 loop reads CASRNPDEEPNEKLFF. The CDR3 DNA sequence: TGTGCCAGCAGGAATCCCGACGAGGAGCCTAATGAAAAACTGTTTTTT.

V and J are TRBV6-6 and TRBJ2-7; D remains unclear. V gave up 7 bases and J gave up 3 bases, with 7 bases separating them. This CDR3 has 11 amino acids. The germline CDR1 and CDR2 sequences are MNHNY and SVGAGI (reference sequence). CDR3 sequence reads: CASMGSYEQYF. The CDR3 DNA follows: TGTGCCAGCATGGGAAGCTACGAGCAGTACTTC.

This clonotype has just a few counts. V gene TRBV5-1 combines with J gene TRBJ2-1, with D tentatively TRBD2 (6 bases). This CDR3 comprises 15 residues. Germline CDR1 SGHRS, CDR2 YFSETQ. Trimming took 0 bases from V and 12 from J, leaving 19 bases between them. For the CDR3, the DNA is TGCGCCAGCAGCTTGGCCCCTGGCGGGAATCTATTGCAGTTCTTC. Encoded protein: CASSLAPGGNLLQFF.

This chain links TRBV7-2 with TRBJ2-1, with TRBD1 matching 8 bases. Trimming at V came to 3 bases and at J to 2 bases, leaving 0 bases not matched to a gene. The CDR3 runs 14 residues. From germline, CDR1 is SGHTA and CDR2 FQGNSA. The CDR3 nucleotides are TGTGCCAGCAGCTTCAGGGGGCCCTACAATGAGCAGTTCTTC. Translated, it gives CASSFRGPYNEQFF.

The chain employs TRBV10-3 and TRBJ2-1, with 13 positions matching TRBD2. Trimming cost V 4 bases and J 7 bases; bases outside gene matches: 4. The V gene's germline CDR1 is ENHRY and CDR2 SYGVKD. The CDR3 covers 15 residues. Here the CDR3 DNA reads TGTGCCATCAGTGGGCCGGGACTAGCGGGGAATGAGCAGTTCTTC. It translates to CAISGPGLAGNEQFF.

This clonotype was observed a handful of times. The chain uses TRBV20-1 and TRBJ2-1; TRBD1 matches at 9 bases. This CDR3 comprises 15 residues. J gave up 7 bases and V 5 bases, and 12 bases lay outside the gene matches. The germline CDR1 and CDR2 sequences are DFQATT and SNEGSKA (reference sequence). CDR3 DNA: TGCAGTGCTCCCCGGGACAGGGTCATAGGGAATGAGCAGTTCTTC. Translation gives CSAPRDRVIGNEQFF.

This clonotype was detected a few times. This sequence joins TRBV27 and TRBJ2-2; 12 bases line up with TRBD2. Trimming removed 1 base from V and 2 bases from J; junction bases left unmatched: 5. This CDR3 is built from 18 residues. CDR1 and CDR2 from the germline V gene are MNHEY and SMNVEV (reference sequence). The CDR3 nucleotides read TGTGCCAGCAGTTTATACCTAGCGGGAGGGCCAAACACCGGGGAGCTGTTTTTT. This translates into CASSLYLAGGPNTGELFF.

This clonotype was recorded a few times. The V and J genes are TRBV6-1 and TRBJ2-1; 11 positions match TRBD2. Trimming took 6 bases from V and 7 from J; bases not matched to a gene: 8. The V gene's germline CDR1 is MNHNS and CDR2 SASEGT. The CDR3 contains 15 residues. The CDR3 protein is CASSPLAGVMNEQFF. The CDR3 DNA sequence: TGTGCCAGCAGCCCACTAGCGGGAGTTATGAATGAGCAGTTCTTC.